Shown below are 10 T cell receptor beta chains from a single sample sequenced in a study of blood T cell repertoires in COVID-19 (dated by TCRdb to the early 2020s). The library came from the immunoSEQ multiplex PCR assay. The immuneACCESS repertoire file appears here via TCRdb, limited to in-frame rearrangements. These files lack a portion of the clones; in checked studies, under half of the deficit traces to unresolved V genes, and the cause of the others is not known. For this sample there are around 130,000 clones; approximately 85% appear just once. The ten biggest clones cover 9.5% to 15% of the sample. The specimen was peripheral blood. These receptors were obtained from a human donor in a cohort sampled during active COVID-19.

V and J are TRBV6-1 and TRBJ1-6; D is ambiguous. The CDR3 is 14 residues long. Trimming removed 2 bases at V and 8 bases at J, with 10 bases between. Germline V lookup: CDR1 MNHNS, CDR2 SASEGT. Written as DNA, the CDR3 is TGTGCCAGCAGTGAACGGGTTTGGCATTCACCCCTCCACTTT. It specifies CASSERVWHSPLHF.

This clone was detected once. The gene calls are TRBV7-8 and TRBJ1-2; D possibly corresponds to TRBD1 (6 bases). Per germline, CDR1 SGHVS and CDR2 FQNEAQ. This CDR3 region has 15 residues. V was trimmed by 1 base and J by 4 bases, leaving 13 bases between them. The chain's CDR3 is CASSLEDRGFYGYTF. CDR3 coding DNA: TGTGCCAGCAGCTTAGAGGACAGAGGATTCTATGGCTACACCTTC.

The chain uses TRBV13 and TRBJ2-6, with TRBD1 as a possible D gene (5 bases). V was shortened by 3 bases and J by 4 bases, with 13 bases between the two germline ends. In germline, CDR1 is PRHDT, CDR2 FYEKMQ (reference sequence). The CDR3 consists of 16 residues. This CDR3 reads CASSFTSGSGANVLTF. As DNA, the CDR3 is TGTGCCAGCAGCTTCACCTCAGGGTCAGGGGCCAACGTCCTGACTTTC.

This clone has only one observation. The chain links TRBV10-1 to TRBJ2-7, with D tentatively TRBD1 (5 bases). The germline V gene encodes CDR1 WNHNN and CDR2 SYGVQD (reference sequence). Trimming removed 2 bases from V and 2 bases from J, with 10 bases in between. The CDR3 totals 14 residues. The CDR3 region is CASSENQGPYEQYF. The CDR3 DNA reads as TGCGCCAGCAGTGAGAATCAGGGTCCCTACGAGCAGTACTTC.

The chain joins TRBV9 to TRBJ2-1, with 10 bases aligning to TRBD2. The CDR3 has 17 residues. V lost 0 bases and J lost 7; bases outside the gene matches: 10. Germline V CDR1 and CDR2: SGDLS, YYNGEE. CDR3 region: CASSVALAGYLGNEQFF. The CDR3 DNA is TGTGCCAGCAGCGTAGCACTAGCGGGGTACTTGGGGAATGAGCAGTTCTTC. Full variable domain (rest looked up from reference TRBV9 and TRBJ2-1): DSGVTQTPKHLITATGQRVTLRCSPRSGDLSVYWYQQSLDQGLQFLIQYYNGEERAKGNILERFSAQQFPDLHSELNLSSLELGDSALYFCASSVALAGYLGNEQFFGPGTRLTVL.

The chain uses TRBV11-2 and TRBJ1-5; D is undetermined. V was shortened by 1 base and J by 3 bases, with 10 bases between the two germline ends. Germline loops: CDR1 SGHAT, CDR2 FQNNGV. This CDR3 comprises 15 residues. CDR3: CASSLGSGNNQPQHF. The CDR3 bases are TGTGCCAGCAGCTTAGGCTCGGGGAACAATCAGCCCCAGCATTTT.

The V call is TRBV7-2, the J call TRBJ2-2, with D possibly TRBD2 on 6 matching bases. Germline V gene data show CDR1 as SGHTA and CDR2 as FQGNSA. The CDR3 is 15 residues long. V gave up 6 bases and J gave up 2 bases, with 13 bases separating them. This chain's CDR3 is CASRPGLPNTGELFF. CDR3 DNA sequence: TGTGCCAGCAGGCCGGGACTCCCTAACACCGGGGAGCTGTTTTTT.

The V and J genes are TRBV10-1 and TRBJ1-4, with TRBD1 as a possible D gene (6 bases). CDR3 length: 16 residues. V shed 6 bases and J shed 4 bases, with 18 bases lying between them. The germline V gene has CDR1 WNHNN and CDR2 SYGVQD (reference sequence). The CDR3 loop reads CASSDGPGQINEKLFF. The CDR3 DNA reads TGCGCCAGCAGCGACGGGCCGGGACAAATTAATGAAAAACTGTTTTTT.

The chain links TRBV10-2 to TRBJ1-4; tentative D call: TRBD1 (6 bases). CDR1 WSHSY and CDR2 SAAADI come from the germline V gene. The CDR3 extends over 15 amino acids. Trimming left V 3 bases short and J 4 bases short, with 12 bases between. CDR3 in DNA: TGCGCCAGCAGTGAAGGGCAGGGGCGTAATGAAAAACTGTTTTTT. It yields the protein CASSEGQGRNEKLFF.

This sequence joins TRBV5-6 and TRBJ1-4; D is possibly TRBD1 (5 bases). V was shortened by 2 bases and J by 13 bases, with 18 bases between the two germline ends. The length of the CDR3 is 14 residues. Germline assignment: CDR1 SGHDT and CDR2 YYEEEE. Here the CDR3 DNA reads TGTGCCAGCAGCTTCCTTTGGGGGATGGGAGGACTGTTTTTT. This codes for CASSFLWGMGGLFF.